This T cell receptor (beta chain) was documented in a study of T-cell memory formation after mild COVID-19. This CDR3 region has 13 residues. Germline CDR1 is SGHVS and CDR2 is FNYEAQ. V was pared by 0 bases and J by 5 bases, with 7 bases between. One entry per CDR3 protein results from TCRdb running MiXCR on the 5' RACE reads. The sample has fewer than 50,000 distinct CDR3 sequences; around 6.3% are singletons. The sequencing input was PBMCs or a T cell subset sorted from them (not recorded which). This chain connects TRBV7-6 to TRBJ1-1, with D tentatively TRBD1 (5 bases). This receptor was identified in an adult who had mild COVID-19 (a few samples of this study predate the infection). Cell type and time point are not known. The CDR3 DNA reads as TGTGCCAGCAGCTTAGCGCGGGGGACTGAAGCTTTCTTT. Amino acid sequence: CASSLARGTEAFF.